The 15 T cell receptor beta chains listed next were all sequenced from one sample in a study of identical twins. TCRdb redid the calling of the 5' RACE reads with MiXCR, one entry per CDR3 protein. In the table there are more than 400,000 distinct CDR3 sequences, around 15% of which are singletons. A further study also used this sample, focusing on yellow fever vaccine responses in identical twins.

Sample: CD4+ T cells sorted from blood. These TCRs come from a woman younger than 30 in good health.

The gene calls are TRBV2 and TRBJ2-6; D possibly corresponds to TRBD2 (6 bases). Per germline, CDR1 SNHLY and CDR2 FYNNEI. The germline V and J ends were trimmed by 3 bases and 2 bases, with 11 bases remaining between them. The CDR3 sequence is 16 residues long. The CDR3 DNA reads as TGTGCCAGCAGTGACGGGACTCGACCTGGGGCCAACGTCCTGACTTTC. It specifies CASSDGTRPGANVLTF.

The chain's CDR3 is CAIGTGYNQPQHF. The CDR3, as DNA: TGTGCCATAGGTACAGGGTACAATCAGCCCCAGCATTTT. The chain has TRBV19 and TRBJ1-5; possible D gene TRBD1, 6 bases. The CDR3 loop spans 13 amino acids. Per the germline V gene, CDR1 is LNHDA and CDR2 is SQIVND (reference sequence). V was trimmed by 10 bases and J by 3 bases, leaving 13 bases between them.

The chain joins TRBV20-1 to TRBJ2-2; 10 nucleotides line up with TRBD2. This CDR3 has 16 residues. V shed 5 bases and J 4 bases; nucleotides not matched to a gene: 10. Germline values: CDR1 DFQATT, CDR2 SNEGSKA (reference sequence). The CDR3 DNA sequence: TGCAGTGCTTTCCGGCCTAGCGGGGGTTCCACCGGGGAGCTGTTTTTT. It specifies CSAFRPSGGSTGELFF.

The table lists this clonotype with many counts. The V gene is TRBV12-3 or TRBV12-4, the J gene TRBJ2-4, with D maybe TRBD1 (6 bases). The V end was cut by 5 bases, the J end by 7 bases, with 12 bases between. This CDR3 comprises 13 residues. The CDR3 spells CASSPGTHNIQYF. The CDR3 DNA reads as TGTGCCAGCAGTCCCGGGACACATAACATTCAGTACTTC.

The gene calls are TRBV11-2 and TRBJ2-2; 7 bases map to TRBD1. The germline gives CDR1 SGHAT, CDR2 FQNNGV. The CDR3 consists of 17 residues. V was pared by 5 bases and J by 4 bases, with 13 bases of the junction left unmatched. The CDR3 sequence: CASSKRDSPLGTGELFF. The CDR3 nucleotides read TGTGCCAGCAGCAAAAGGGACAGCCCCCTGGGCACCGGGGAGCTGTTTTTT.

The rearrangement uses TRBV15 and TRBJ1-1, with D unclear. This CDR3 contains 13 residues. Germline values: CDR1 LNHNV, CDR2 YYDKDF (reference sequence). V lost 0 bases to trimming and J lost 6 bases, with 8 bases between them. The DNA for the CDR3 is TGTGCCACCAGCAGAGATAGAAGTTCTGAAGCTTTCTTT. It translates to CATSRDRSSEAFF.

This clonotype came up a few times. The chain couples TRBV9 to TRBJ1-6, with TRBD1 matching over 7 bases. Trimming at V came to 3 bases and at J to 10 bases, leaving 7 bases not matched to a gene. Germline CDR1 is SGDLS and CDR2 is YYNGEE. CDR3 size: 14 residues. CDR3 DNA: TGTGCCAGCAGCGCGACAGGGTTAGGCTCACCCCTCCACTTT. Amino acids: CASSATGLGSPLHF.

This clonotype was counted only a few times. V usage is TRBV6-1 and J usage is TRBJ2-4; D is perhaps TRBD2 (5 bases). Germline loops: CDR1 MNHNS, CDR2 SASEGT. This CDR3 has 16 residues. The V and J ends lost 5 bases and 4 bases respectively, with 18 bases between them. The CDR3 coding sequence is TGTGCCAGCAGTCCCCCGGCGGGCCTTCTTAAAAACATTCAGTACTTC. It encodes CASSPPAGLLKNIQYF.

In this sample, this clonotype turned up many times. The chain couples TRBV5-1 to TRBJ1-1, with D possibly being TRBD1 (5 bases). CDR3 length equals 13 residues. Germline V gene data show CDR1 as SGHRS and CDR2 as YFSETQ. Trimming took off 0 bases at V and 7 bases at J, with 10 bases between the two ends. CDR3 loop: CASSLAKGIEAFF. In DNA form, the CDR3 reads TGCGCCAGCAGCTTGGCCAAGGGGATTGAAGCTTTCTTT.

This clonotype appeared a few times. The chain joins TRBV24-1 to TRBJ2-1; 9 bases match TRBD2. The CDR3 is 13 amino acids. Germline CDR1 reads KGHDR; CDR2 reads SFDVKD. V lost 10 bases to trimming and J lost 7 bases; unmatched junction nucleotides: 7. CDR3 DNA sequence: TGTGCCACTATGACTAGCGGCGCGAATGAGCAGTTCTTC. This translates into CATMTSGANEQFF.

This chain links TRBV20-1 with TRBJ2-5, with 8 bases fitting TRBD1. In germline, CDR1 is DFQATT, CDR2 SNEGSKA (reference sequence). This CDR3 spans 15 amino acids. V gave up 4 bases and J gave up 5 bases; unmatched junction bases: 12. The CDR3 spells CSAITRDRIRETQYF. Here the CDR3 DNA reads TGCAGTGCTATAACCCGGGACAGGATTAGGGAGACCCAGTACTTC.

Ten or more counts support this clonotype. The chain carries TRBV5-1 and TRBJ2-5; D is perhaps TRBD2 (5 bases). Germline values: CDR1 SGHRS, CDR2 YFSETQ. This CDR3 is built from 15 residues. Trimming removed 1 base at V and 4 bases at J, with 14 bases between. CDR3: CASSLIPGTVETQYF. CDR3 bases: TGCGCCAGCAGCTTGATTCCGGGAACAGTAGAGACCCAGTACTTC.

The chain has TRBV6-1 and TRBJ1-3; D not certain. Germline CDR1 reads MNHNS; CDR2 reads SASEGT. The CDR3 is 14 amino acids. Trimming removed 5 bases from V and 2 bases from J, with 10 bases in between. CDR3 in DNA: TGTGCCAGCAGTCTAACCCAAGCTGGAAACACCATATATTTT. Translation: CASSLTQAGNTIYF.

Only a few counts were recorded for this clonotype. J is TRBJ2-2 and V is TRBV28, with D hard to call. Trimming stripped 3 bases from V and 0 bases from J, with 8 bases between. Germline CDR1 MDHEN, CDR2 SYDVKM. This CDR3 contains 15 residues. The CDR3 here is CASSLRLANTGELFF. The CDR3 DNA is TGTGCCAGCAGTTTGCGGCTGGCGAACACCGGGGAGCTGTTTTTT.

This chain joins TRBV11-1 and TRBJ2-5, with TRBD2 matching over 9 bases. Trimming cost V 4 bases and J 2 bases; bases outside gene matches: 14. Germline values: CDR1 SGHAT, CDR2 FQDESV (reference sequence). This CDR3 is built from 18 residues. The CDR3 DNA reads as TGTGCCAGCAGCTCTAGCAGAGGTAGCGGGGGCCTTCAAGAGACCCAGTACTTC. It translates to CASSSSRGSGGLQETQYF.